This T cell receptor beta chain originates from a study of T cell clonotyping in hematopoietic cell transplantation. Overall study results and limits: Broader posttransplant TCR repertoire diversity was predicted by graft donor and pretransplant recipient Inverse Simpson Index values. Cells were unsorted, so CD4 and CD8 contributions were not separated. Recipient TCR diversity dropped after transplant; expanded clonotypes rose from day 30 to 180.

With regard to this clone: Its antigen is unidentified.

Only in-frame clones appear in the TCRdb table, and some are missing; sequencing was by immunoSEQ multiplex PCR. Seen here are roughly 5,300 clones, roughly four fifths observed once, and the top ten hold roughly a fifth. This CDR3 contains 16 residues. V gave up 2 bases and J gave up 4 bases; unmatched junction bases: 7. Per the germline V gene, CDR1 is SGHTS and CDR2 is YDEGEE. The clonotype originates from a male patient aged 60-69 years who had an allogeneic stem cell transplant, so T cells may come from the graft donor. Some clones in this sample may be carry-over from other donors' samples. The chain employs TRBV5-8 and TRBJ2-3; 10 bases align to TRBD2. The sample here was peripheral blood mononuclear cells, taken 100 days after allogeneic stem cell transplant. The CDR3, as DNA: TGTGCCAGCAGCTTTTATCCAGCGGGAGGGGCAGATACGCAGTATTTT. Translated, it gives CASSFYPAGGADTQYF.